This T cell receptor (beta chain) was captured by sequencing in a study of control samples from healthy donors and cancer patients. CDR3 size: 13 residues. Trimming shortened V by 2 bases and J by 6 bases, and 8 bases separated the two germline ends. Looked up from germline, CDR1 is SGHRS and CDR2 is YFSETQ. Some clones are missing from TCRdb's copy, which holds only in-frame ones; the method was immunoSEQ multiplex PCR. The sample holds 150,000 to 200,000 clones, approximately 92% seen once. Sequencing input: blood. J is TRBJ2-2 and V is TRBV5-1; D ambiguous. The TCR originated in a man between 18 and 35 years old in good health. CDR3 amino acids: CASSLPGSGELFF. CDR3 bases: TGCGCCAGCAGCTTACCGGGTTCCGGGGAGCTGTTTTTT.